The 28 T cell receptor beta chains reported below all come from one sample, sequenced in a study of T-cell reconstitution after alpha-beta-depleted transplantation in children. Unique molecular identifiers were used to barcode this TCRbeta library. MiXCR, applied by TCRdb to the PCR reads, yields one record per CDR3 protein. The table lists hundreds of thousands of distinct CDR3 sequences, about 15% of them singletons. Sequenced here: PBMCs from the stem cell graft donor, sampled from the stem cell graft. These receptors were taken from a human donor who donated a stem cell graft to a child with acute myeloid leukemia.

V and J are TRBV5-1 and TRBJ2-3, with D possibly TRBD2 on 5 matching bases. Germline loops: CDR1 SGHRS, CDR2 YFSETQ. V lost 4 bases and J lost 2, with 17 bases in between. The CDR3 is 16 residues long. The DNA of the CDR3 is TGCGCCAGCAGCCTGGCTAGGAGCGGAGCCACAGATACGCAGTATTTT. Protein sequence: CASSLARSGATDTQYF. Together with reference TRBV5-1 and TRBJ2-3, the CDR3 gives the full variable domain: KAGVTQTPRYLIKTRGQQVTLSCSPISGHRSVSWYQQTPGQGLQFLFEYFSETQRNKGNFPGRFSGRQFSNSRSEMNVSTLELGDSALYLCASSLARSGATDTQYFGPGTRLTVL.

This clonotype appeared many times. This rearrangement joins TRBV10-3 to TRBJ2-7, with D tentatively TRBD1 (5 bases). Germline V gene lookup returns CDR1 ENHRY and CDR2 SYGVKD. The CDR3 runs to 11 residues. The germline V and J ends were trimmed by 4 bases and 5 bases, with 6 bases remaining between them. The CDR3 coding sequence is TGTGCCATCAGTGCAGGGAACGAGCAGTACTTC. Amino acids: CAISAGNEQYF.

The chain joins TRBV5-1 to TRBJ2-2; perhaps D is TRBD1 or TRBD2 (6 bases each). CDR1 SGHRS and CDR2 YFSETQ come from the germline V gene. The V end lost 1 base, the J end lost 7 bases, and 17 bases lay between the germline ends. This CDR3 is 16 amino acids long. The CDR3 loop reads CASSLNPGASGGELFF. The CDR3 region has the DNA TGCGCCAGCAGCTTGAATCCGGGGGCCAGTGGCGGGGAGCTGTTTTTT.

The table lists this clonotype with a few counts. This chain joins TRBV28 and TRBJ1-5; 7 bases are shared with TRBD1. After removal of 4 bases from V and 10 bases from J, the junction contained 13 bases not matched to a gene. CDR1 is MDHEN, CDR2 SYDVKM, per germline. The CDR3 covers 15 residues. The CDR3 protein is CASSSRDSGLQPQHF. Here the CDR3 DNA reads TGTGCCAGCAGTTCCCGGGACAGTGGGCTACAACCCCAGCATTTT.

This chain links TRBV7-2 with TRBJ2-5, with 7 bases identical to TRBD2. The CDR3 extends over 15 amino acids. Germline values: CDR1 SGHTA, CDR2 FQGNSA. With 4 bases clipped from V and 0 bases from J, the junction kept 5 bases outside the gene matches. The CDR3 loop is CASSSSGVYQETQYF. CDR3 in DNA: TGTGCCAGCAGCTCAAGCGGGGTCTACCAAGAGACCCAGTACTTC.

The chain couples TRBV18 to TRBJ1-1, with D unclear. The CDR3 totals 12 residues. The ends were cut back, 5 bases at V and 5 bases at J, with 9 bases in the middle. The germline V gene has CDR1 KGHSH and CDR2 LQKENI. CDR3 loop: CASSIGETEAFF. The CDR3 DNA reads as TGTGCCAGCTCAATTGGTGAAACTGAAGCTTTCTTT.

This clonotype was seen ten or more times. The chain combines TRBV9 with TRBJ2-7, with 7 bases aligning to TRBD2. J was trimmed by 6 bases and V by 0 bases; bases with no gene match: 6. Germline V CDR1 and CDR2: SGDLS, YYNGEE. The CDR3 has 14 residues. CDR3 DNA sequence: TGTGCCAGCAGCGTAGGGGGGGGAACGGGCGAGCAGTACTTC. This codes for CASSVGGGTGEQYF.

This clonotype was seen many times. The chain combines TRBV20-1 with TRBJ1-1, with a possible D match to TRBD1 (5 bases). The V end lost 1 base, the J end lost 3 bases, and 15 bases lay between the germline ends. CDR3 length equals 15 residues. Germline assignment: CDR1 DFQATT and CDR2 SNEGSKA (reference sequence). CDR3 sequence reads: CSARATSGGDTEAFF. The CDR3 bases are TGCAGTGCTAGAGCGACCAGCGGGGGAGACACTGAAGCTTTCTTT.

This sequence joins TRBV4-3 and TRBJ2-1; TRBD2 matches 8 bases. The CDR3 is made up of 16 amino acids. J lost 5 bases, V lost 4 bases, and 10 bases had no gene match. Germline CDR1 and CDR2: LGHNA and YSLEER. The DNA of the CDR3 is TGCGCCAGCAGCCCTACTGAGCGGGGGCTAAACAATGAGCAGTTCTTC. This translates into CASSPTERGLNNEQFF.

V and J are TRBV18 and TRBJ1-2, with D hard to call. V was pared by 4 bases and J by 3 bases, with 12 bases between. CDR1 and CDR2 from the germline V gene are KGHSH and LQKENI. This CDR3 region has 14 residues. The CDR3 spells CASSRQDGDYGYTF. The DNA of the CDR3 is TGTGCCAGCTCACGGCAGGACGGCGACTATGGCTACACCTTC.

For this clonotype: Given a much more abundant clone one base away, this may be a read error. The chain recombines TRBV29-1 with TRBJ2-6, with a weak D call TRBD1 (6 bases). Germline CDR1 reads SQVTM; CDR2 reads ANQGSEA. The V end lost 6 bases, the J end lost 4 bases, and 10 bases lay between the germline ends. The CDR3 contains 13 residues. CDR3 bases: TGCAGCGTACAGGGATGGGGGGCCAACGTCCTGACTTTC. Translated, it gives CSVQGWGANVLTF.

Points on this clonotype: A much larger clone sits a single nucleotide away, making a read error possible. The chain combines TRBV20-1 with TRBJ1-5; 9 nucleotides align to TRBD1. This CDR3 has 18 residues. Germline CDR1 reads DFQATT; CDR2 reads SNEGSKA (reference sequence). For the CDR3, the DNA is TGCTGTGCTAGCTCAGTGAAGCGATGGACAGGGGATCGTCAGCCCCAGCATTTT. This gives the protein CCASSVKRWTGDRQPQHF.

This clonotype was picked up many times. V gene TRBV29-1 combines with J gene TRBJ2-5; possible D gene TRBD1, 5 bases. The V and J ends lost 7 bases and 5 bases respectively, with 17 bases between them. CDR3 length: 13 amino acids. Germline V CDR1 and CDR2: SQVTM, ANQGSEA. This CDR3 is CSATGGSWETQYF. For the CDR3, the DNA is TGCAGCGCCACAGGTGGTAGTTGGGAGACCCAGTACTTC.

The CDR3 here is CASSSRVGAGLATHEQFF. In nucleotides, the CDR3 is TGTGCCAGCAGCTCTAGGGTGGGAGCGGGACTAGCAACCCATGAGCAGTTCTTC. This sequence joins TRBV5-5 and TRBJ2-1; 9 nucleotides line up with TRBD2. This CDR3 is built from 18 residues. J was trimmed by 8 bases and V by 3 bases; bases with no gene match: 18. Germline V gene lookup returns CDR1 SGHKS and CDR2 YYEKEE (reference sequence).

This chain connects TRBV5-5 to TRBJ2-2; 7 bases align to TRBD1. Germline V gene lookup returns CDR1 SGHKS and CDR2 YYEKEE (reference sequence). The ends lost 6 bases at V and 4 bases at J; junction bases unmatched: 12. The CDR3 is 16 amino acids. This chain's CDR3 is CASIKPGGYGTGELFF. The CDR3, as DNA: TGTGCCAGCATCAAACCAGGGGGATACGGCACCGGGGAGCTGTTTTTT.

This clonotype was counted ten times or more. The chain couples TRBV12-3 or TRBV12-4 to TRBJ2-1; D might be TRBD1 (5 bases). Trimming cost V 3 bases and J 5 bases, with 17 bases left between them. The CDR3 is 16 amino acids. CDR3 loop: CASSFPGFRRDNEQFF. CDR3 DNA sequence: TGTGCCAGCAGTTTTCCAGGGTTTCGTAGAGACAATGAGCAGTTCTTC.

V usage is TRBV7-2 and J usage is TRBJ2-7; 11 bases agree with TRBD2. The CDR3 covers 15 residues. V lost 5 bases and J lost 5; bases outside the gene matches: 8. Germline lookup yields CDR1 SGHTA and CDR2 FQGNSA. The CDR3 region has the DNA TGTGCCAGCAGCATCCTAGCGGGGGGCCCTAACGAGCAGTACTTC. Translating it yields CASSILAGGPNEQYF.

V and J are TRBV12-3 or TRBV12-4 and TRBJ1-5, with D tentatively TRBD1 (5 bases). Trimming shortened V by 5 bases and J by 5 bases, and 16 bases separated the two germline ends. The CDR3 loop spans 15 amino acids. The CDR3 loop is CASSTKDRRDQPQHF. The DNA of the CDR3 is TGTGCCAGCAGTACCAAAGACAGACGCGATCAGCCCCAGCATTTT.

The chain is built from TRBV12-3 or TRBV12-4 and TRBJ2-5, with no clear D. Trimming cost V 4 bases and J 4 bases, with 10 bases left between them. The CDR3 runs 13 residues. Written as DNA, the CDR3 is TGTGCCAGCAGTTCACCTGAAGGAGAGACCCAGTACTTC. This codes for CASSSPEGETQYF.

At least ten counts were recorded for this clonotype. The chain links TRBV7-9 to TRBJ1-6; D ambiguous. Trimming pared 2 bases from V and 7 bases from J, leaving 3 bases between. CDR1 and CDR2 (germline): SEHNR, FQNEAQ (reference sequence). This CDR3 is built from 12 residues. Here the CDR3 DNA reads TGTGCCAGCAGCTTAAACAATTCACCCCTCCACTTT. This translates into CASSLNNSPLHF. Looking up the rest from reference TRBV7-9 and TRBJ1-6 gives the full variable domain: DTGVSQNPRHKITKRGQNVTFRCDPISEHNRLYWYRQTLGQGPEFLTYFQNEAQLEKSRLLSDRFSAERPKGSFSTLEIQRTEQGDSAMYLCASSLNNSPLHFGNGTRLTVT.

Many counts were recorded for this clonotype. The rearrangement uses TRBV5-1 and TRBJ2-3; D may correspond to TRBD1 or TRBD2 (5 bases each). CDR1 is SGHRS, CDR2 YFSETQ, per germline. The CDR3 extends over 16 amino acids. V dropped 2 bases and J dropped 2 bases, with 15 bases sitting between them. The CDR3 DNA reads TGCGCCAGCAGCTTTGTGGGGCAGGGAGCCACAGATACGCAGTATTTT. It yields the protein CASSFVGQGATDTQYF.

Only a few counts were recorded for this clonotype. J is TRBJ2-2 and V is TRBV7-2; D uncertain. The CDR3 has 14 residues. The V and J ends lost 3 bases and 5 bases respectively, with 10 bases between them. CDR1 is SGHTA and CDR2 is FQGNSA in the germline V gene. The CDR3 coding sequence is TGTGCCAGCAGCTTCAGTATTGAGACCGGGGAGCTGTTTTTT. This sequence encodes CASSFSIETGELFF.

The chain is built from TRBV19 and TRBJ2-2; the D is unclear. V was trimmed by 3 bases and J by 1 base, leaving 6 bases between them. CDR1 is LNHDA, CDR2 SQIVND, per germline (reference sequence). The CDR3 extends over 14 amino acids. The CDR3 DNA reads as TGTGCCAGTAGTATGATTCAGAACACCGGGGAGCTGTTTTTT. Translating it yields CASSMIQNTGELFF.

This clonotype has just a few counts. The genes are TRBV7-9 and TRBJ2-1, with 7 bases matching TRBD2. The germline V gene has CDR1 SEHNR and CDR2 FQNEAQ (reference sequence). This CDR3 has 15 residues. V shed 0 bases, J shed 7 bases, and the junction held 6 bases outside the gene matches. In DNA form, the CDR3 reads TGTGCCAGCAGCTTAGCGGGGGGGAGGCCGAATGAGCAGTTCTTC. Amino acids: CASSLAGGRPNEQFF.

This clonotype was counted many times. J is TRBJ2-6 and V is TRBV20-1, with a possible D match to TRBD1 (6 bases). CDR1 is DFQATT and CDR2 is SNEGSKA in the germline V gene (reference sequence). The CDR3 covers 15 residues. The V and J ends lost 5 bases and 0 bases respectively, with 11 bases between them. As DNA, the CDR3 is TGCAGTGCTGGGACATCGCACTCTGGGGCCAACGTCCTGACTTTC. This gives the protein CSAGTSHSGANVLTF.

This clonotype was picked up a small number of times. The V and J genes are TRBV25-1 and TRBJ2-5, with D perhaps TRBD2 (6 bases). Between the trimmed V and J ends, which lost 3 bases and 1 base, there was a span of 12 bases. Germline V gives CDR1 MGHDK, CDR2 SYGVNS. CDR3 size: 15 residues. Here the CDR3 reads CASSDPAGFQETQYF. The CDR3 region has the DNA TGTGCCAGCAGTGATCCCGCGGGGTTCCAAGAGACCCAGTACTTC.

This clonotype has a count of ten or more. The chain recombines TRBV6-5 with TRBJ1-1, with 7 nucleotides matching TRBD1. V gave up 0 bases and J gave up 0 bases; unmatched junction bases: 7. Germline-derived CDR1 and CDR2 are MNHEY and SVGAGI. The CDR3 spans 17 residues. The CDR3 protein is CASSYSILGQMNTEAFF. In DNA, the CDR3 is TGTGCCAGCAGTTACTCGATCTTGGGACAGATGAACACTGAAGCTTTCTTT.

This clonotype appeared a few times. The chain has TRBV11-2 and TRBJ1-6; the D is unclear. This CDR3 contains 14 residues. V was pared by 4 bases and J by 11 bases, with 15 bases between. From germline, CDR1 is SGHAT and CDR2 FQNNGV. In DNA form, the CDR3 reads TGTGCCAGCAGCTCATCCCCCGGGCCACCACCCCTCCACTTT. This translates into CASSSSPGPPPLHF.